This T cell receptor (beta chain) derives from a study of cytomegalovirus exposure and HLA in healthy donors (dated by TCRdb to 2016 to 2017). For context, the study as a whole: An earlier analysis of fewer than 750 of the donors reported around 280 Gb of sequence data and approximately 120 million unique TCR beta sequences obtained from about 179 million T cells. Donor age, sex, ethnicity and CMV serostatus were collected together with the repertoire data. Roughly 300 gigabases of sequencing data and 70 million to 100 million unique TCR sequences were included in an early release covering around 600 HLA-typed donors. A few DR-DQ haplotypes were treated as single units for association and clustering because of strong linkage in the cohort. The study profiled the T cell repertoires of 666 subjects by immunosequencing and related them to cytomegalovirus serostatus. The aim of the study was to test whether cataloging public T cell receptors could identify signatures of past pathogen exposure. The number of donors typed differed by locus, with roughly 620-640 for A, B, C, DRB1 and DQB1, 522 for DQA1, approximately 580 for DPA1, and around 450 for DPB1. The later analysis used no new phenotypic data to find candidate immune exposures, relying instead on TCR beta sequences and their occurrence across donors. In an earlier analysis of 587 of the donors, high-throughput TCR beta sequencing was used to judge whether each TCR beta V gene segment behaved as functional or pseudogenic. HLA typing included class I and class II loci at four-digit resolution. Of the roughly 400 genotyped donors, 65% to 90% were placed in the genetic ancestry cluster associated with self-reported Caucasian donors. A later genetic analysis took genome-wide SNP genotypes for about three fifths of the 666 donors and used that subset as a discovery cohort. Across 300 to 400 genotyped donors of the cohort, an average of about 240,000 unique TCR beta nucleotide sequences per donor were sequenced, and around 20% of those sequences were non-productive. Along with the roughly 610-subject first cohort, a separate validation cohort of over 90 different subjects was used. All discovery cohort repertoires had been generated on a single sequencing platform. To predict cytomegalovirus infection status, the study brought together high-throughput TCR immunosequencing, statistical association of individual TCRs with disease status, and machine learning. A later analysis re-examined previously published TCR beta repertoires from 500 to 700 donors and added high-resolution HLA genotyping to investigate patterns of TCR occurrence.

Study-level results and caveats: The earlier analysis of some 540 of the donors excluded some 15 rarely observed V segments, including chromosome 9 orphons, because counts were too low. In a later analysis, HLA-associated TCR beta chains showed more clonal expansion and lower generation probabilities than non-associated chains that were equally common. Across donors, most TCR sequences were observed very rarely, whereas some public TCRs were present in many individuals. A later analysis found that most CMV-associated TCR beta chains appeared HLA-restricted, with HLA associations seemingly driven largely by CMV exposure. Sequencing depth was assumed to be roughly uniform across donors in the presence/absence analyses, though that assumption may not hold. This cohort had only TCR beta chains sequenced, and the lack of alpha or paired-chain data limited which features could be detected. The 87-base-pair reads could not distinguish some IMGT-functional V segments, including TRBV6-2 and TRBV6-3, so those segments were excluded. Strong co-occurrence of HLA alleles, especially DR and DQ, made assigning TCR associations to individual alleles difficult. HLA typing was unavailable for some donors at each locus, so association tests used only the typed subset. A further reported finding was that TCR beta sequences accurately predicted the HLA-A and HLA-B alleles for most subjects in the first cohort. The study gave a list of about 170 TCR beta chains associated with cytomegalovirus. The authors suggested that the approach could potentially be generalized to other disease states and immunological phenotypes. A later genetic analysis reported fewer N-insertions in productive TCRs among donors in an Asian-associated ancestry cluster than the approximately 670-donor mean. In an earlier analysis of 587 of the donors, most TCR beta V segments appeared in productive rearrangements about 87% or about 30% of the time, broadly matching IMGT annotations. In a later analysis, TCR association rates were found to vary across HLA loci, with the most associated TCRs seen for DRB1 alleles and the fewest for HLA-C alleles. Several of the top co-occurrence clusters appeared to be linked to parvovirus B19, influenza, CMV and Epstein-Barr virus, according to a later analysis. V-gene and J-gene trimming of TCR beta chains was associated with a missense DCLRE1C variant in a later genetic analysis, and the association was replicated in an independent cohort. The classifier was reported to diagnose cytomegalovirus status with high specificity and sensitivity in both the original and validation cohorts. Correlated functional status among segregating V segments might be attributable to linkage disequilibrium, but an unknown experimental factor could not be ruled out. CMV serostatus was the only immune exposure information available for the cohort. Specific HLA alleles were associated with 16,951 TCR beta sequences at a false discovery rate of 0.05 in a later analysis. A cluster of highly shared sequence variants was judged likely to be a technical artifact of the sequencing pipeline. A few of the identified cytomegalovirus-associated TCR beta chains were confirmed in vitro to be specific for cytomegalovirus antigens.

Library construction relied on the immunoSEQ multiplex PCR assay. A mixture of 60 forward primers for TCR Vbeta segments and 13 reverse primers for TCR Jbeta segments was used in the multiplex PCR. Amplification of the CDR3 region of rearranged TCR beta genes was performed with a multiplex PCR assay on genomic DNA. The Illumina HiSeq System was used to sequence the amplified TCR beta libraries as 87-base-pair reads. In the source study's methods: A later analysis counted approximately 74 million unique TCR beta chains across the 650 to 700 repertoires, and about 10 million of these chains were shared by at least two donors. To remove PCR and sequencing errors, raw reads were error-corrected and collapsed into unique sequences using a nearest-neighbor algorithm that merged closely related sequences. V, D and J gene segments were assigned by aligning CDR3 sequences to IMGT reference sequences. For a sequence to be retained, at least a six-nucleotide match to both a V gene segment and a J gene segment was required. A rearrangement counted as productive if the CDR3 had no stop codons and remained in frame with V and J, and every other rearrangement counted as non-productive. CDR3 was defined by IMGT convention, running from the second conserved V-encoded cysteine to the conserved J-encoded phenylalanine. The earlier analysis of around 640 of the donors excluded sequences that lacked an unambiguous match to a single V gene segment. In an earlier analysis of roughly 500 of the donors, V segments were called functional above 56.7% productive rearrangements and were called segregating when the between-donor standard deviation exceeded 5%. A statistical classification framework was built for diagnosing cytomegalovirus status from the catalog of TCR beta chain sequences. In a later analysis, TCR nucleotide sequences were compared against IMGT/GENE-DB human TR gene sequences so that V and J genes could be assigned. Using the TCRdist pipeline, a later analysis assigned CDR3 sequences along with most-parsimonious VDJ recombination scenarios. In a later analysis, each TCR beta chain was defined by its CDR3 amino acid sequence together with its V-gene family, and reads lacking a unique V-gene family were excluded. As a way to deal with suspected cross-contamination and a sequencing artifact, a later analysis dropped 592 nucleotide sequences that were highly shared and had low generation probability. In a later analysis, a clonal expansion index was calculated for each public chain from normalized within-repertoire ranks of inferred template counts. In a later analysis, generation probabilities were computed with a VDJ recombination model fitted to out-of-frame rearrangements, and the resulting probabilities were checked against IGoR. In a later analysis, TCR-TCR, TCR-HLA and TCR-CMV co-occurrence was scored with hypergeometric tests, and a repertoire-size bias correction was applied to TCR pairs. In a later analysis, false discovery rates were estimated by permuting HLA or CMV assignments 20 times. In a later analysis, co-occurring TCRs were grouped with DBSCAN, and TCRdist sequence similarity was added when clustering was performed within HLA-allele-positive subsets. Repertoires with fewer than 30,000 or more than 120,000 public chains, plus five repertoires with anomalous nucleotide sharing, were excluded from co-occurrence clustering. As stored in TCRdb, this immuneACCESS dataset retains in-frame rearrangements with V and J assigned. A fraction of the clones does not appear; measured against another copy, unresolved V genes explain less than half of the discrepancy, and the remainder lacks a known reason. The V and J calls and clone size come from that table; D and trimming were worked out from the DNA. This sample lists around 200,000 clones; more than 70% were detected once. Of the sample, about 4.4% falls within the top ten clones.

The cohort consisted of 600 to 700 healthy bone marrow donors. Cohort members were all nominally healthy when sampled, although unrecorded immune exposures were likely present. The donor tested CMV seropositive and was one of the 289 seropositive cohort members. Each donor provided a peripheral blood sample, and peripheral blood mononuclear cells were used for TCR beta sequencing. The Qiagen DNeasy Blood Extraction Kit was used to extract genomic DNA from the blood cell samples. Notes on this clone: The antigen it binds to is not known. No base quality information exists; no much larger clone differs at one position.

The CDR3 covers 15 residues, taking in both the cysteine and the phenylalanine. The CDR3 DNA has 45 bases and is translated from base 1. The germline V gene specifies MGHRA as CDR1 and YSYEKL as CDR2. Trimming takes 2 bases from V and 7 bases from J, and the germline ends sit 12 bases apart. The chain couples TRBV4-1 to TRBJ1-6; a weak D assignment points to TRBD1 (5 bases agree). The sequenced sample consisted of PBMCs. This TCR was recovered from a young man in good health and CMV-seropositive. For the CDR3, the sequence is CASSQSTVVNSPLHF. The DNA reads TGCGCCAGCAGCCAATCGACAGTTGTAAATTCACCCCTCCACTTT.